This record concerns one TCR beta chain sequence. The antigen it binds to is not known. It has no much larger one-base neighbor in the sample; base qualities were not kept. From its cysteine to its phenylalanine, the CDR3 spans 14 amino acids. Left in the record is the CDR3 DNA by itself, 42 bases read in frame from the first base. Taken from the germline V gene, the CDR1 and CDR2 loops are SGHRS and YFSETQ. Clipping removes 0 bases from V and 4 bases from J, with 3 as the unmatched junction base count. TCRbeta CDR3 regions were amplified from genomic DNA using the immunoSEQ Assay, a bias-controlled multiplex PCR. The paper's data handling went like this. The number of nucleated cells in each sample was estimated by amplification of reference gene primers within the assay. To quantify the absolute abundance of each unique TCRbeta CDR3 rearrangement, sequence reads were collapsed and filtered. For each sample, productive Simpson clonality was calculated as the square root of Simpson's diversity index over productive rearrangements. As stored in TCRdb, this immuneACCESS dataset retains in-frame rearrangements with V and J assigned. A fraction of the clones does not appear; measured against another copy, unresolved V genes explain less than half of the discrepancy, and the remainder lacks a known reason. V and J calls and clone size are those listed in that table; D and trimming were worked out from the DNA. The sample profile shows roughly 220,000 clones; approximately 82% of them were found once. The top ten constitute approximately 16% of the sample.

The sample comes from a study of blood T cell repertoires in COVID-19 (dated by TCRdb to the early 2020s). The study in broad terms: Samples covering the acute and convalescent phases of COVID-19 were provided by collaborators in the United States, Italy and Spain. The material from the prospective study consisted of cDNA or gDNA derived from T cells, B-cell-depleted T cells, or PBMCs. Subjects who had been exposed to COVID-19, were actively infected with it, or had recovered from it provided the deeply sampled blood TCRbeta repertoires that made up the dataset. The repertoires were released in a freely available public database intended as a resource for research on the immune response to SARS-CoV-2. The samples were drawn from two sources: the first 160 participants of the ongoing ImmuneRACE study, and fewer than 1,500 subjects contributed by 6 global collaborators. The sample metadata nearly always contained a de-identified subject ID, COVID-19 status, age in years and sex. HLA class I and class II types, where available, came from metadata supplied by the sample provider rather than from assay-based typing.

Points the paper makes about the study in general: The amount of clinical and demographic metadata varied by source and participant and was provided uncurated.

Participants in the prospective study were aged roughly 18 to 100 years, lived in over 20 United States geographic areas, and enrolled through a virtual design. In the prospective study, participants were assigned to cohorts based on the clinical history participants reported in a screening survey and a study questionnaire. Recovered participants in ImmuneRACE Cohort 3 were defined as having two consecutive negative NP/OP PCR tests, clearance from a healthcare professional, or resolution of symptoms. In the prospective study, whole blood, serum and a nasopharyngeal or oropharyngeal swab were collected from each participant by mobile phlebotomists. Over a roughly 2-month period, participants in the prospective study had the option of providing additional blood draws and questionnaires. Before DNA extraction, blood samples from the prospective study were shipped at room temperature or frozen.

The receptor was isolated from a man aged 35-49 years who had recovered from COVID-19. Material: PBMCs or T cells enriched from blood (not recorded which). This sequence uses TRBV5-1 and TRBJ2-7; 8 bases in between match TRBD2. Here the CDR3 is given as CASSLAREGYEQYF. The sequence in DNA is TGCGCCAGCAGCTTGGCCCGGGAGGGGTACGAGCAGTACTTC. This CDR3, with the reference TRBV5-1 and TRBJ2-7 proteins standing in past its ends, gives the full variable domain KAGVTQTPRYLIKTRGQQVTLSCSPISGHRSVSWYQQTPGQGLQFLFEYFSETQRNKGNFPGRFSGRQFSNSRSEMNVSTLELGDSALYLCASSLAREGYEQYFGPGTRLTVT.